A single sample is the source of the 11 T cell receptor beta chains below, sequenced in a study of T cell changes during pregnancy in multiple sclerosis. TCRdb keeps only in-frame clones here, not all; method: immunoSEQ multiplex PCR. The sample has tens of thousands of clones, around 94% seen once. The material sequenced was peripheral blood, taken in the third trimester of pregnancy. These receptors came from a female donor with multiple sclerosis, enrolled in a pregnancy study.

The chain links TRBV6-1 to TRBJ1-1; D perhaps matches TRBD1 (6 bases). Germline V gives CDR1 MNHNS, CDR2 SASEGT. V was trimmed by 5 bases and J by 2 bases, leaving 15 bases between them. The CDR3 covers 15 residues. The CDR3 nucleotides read TGTGCCAGCAGTTCACAGGGTCCGGTAAACACTGAAGCTTTCTTT. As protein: CASSSQGPVNTEAFF.

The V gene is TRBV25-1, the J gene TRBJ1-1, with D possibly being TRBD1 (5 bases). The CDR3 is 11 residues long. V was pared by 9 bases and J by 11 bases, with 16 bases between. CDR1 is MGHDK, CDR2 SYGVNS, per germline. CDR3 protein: CASSLGGRAFF. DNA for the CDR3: TGTGCCAGTTCTCTCGGGGGACGGGCTTTCTTT.

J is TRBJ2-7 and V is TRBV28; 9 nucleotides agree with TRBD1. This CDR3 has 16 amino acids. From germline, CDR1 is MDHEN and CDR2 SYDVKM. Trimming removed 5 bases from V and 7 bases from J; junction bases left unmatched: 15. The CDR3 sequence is CASSPPPGTGRREQYF. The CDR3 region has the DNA TGTGCCAGCAGTCCACCGCCCGGGACAGGGCGTCGGGAGCAGTACTTC.

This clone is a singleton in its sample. The CDR3 region is CASSPRTSGLETQYF. The DNA for the CDR3 is TGTGCCAGCAGCCCGCGGACTAGCGGGCTCGAGACCCAGTACTTC. This rearrangement joins TRBV6-6 to TRBJ2-5; 11 bases match TRBD2. Trimming took 6 bases from V and 5 from J; bases not matched to a gene: 8. The germline V gene has CDR1 MNHNY and CDR2 SVGAGI (reference sequence). CDR3 size: 15 residues.

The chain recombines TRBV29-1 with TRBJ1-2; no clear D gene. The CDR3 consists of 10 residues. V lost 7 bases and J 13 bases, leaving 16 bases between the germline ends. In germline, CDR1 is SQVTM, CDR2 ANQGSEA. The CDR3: CSGYDTVCTF. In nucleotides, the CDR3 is TGCAGCGGGTACGACACGGTGTGCACCTTC.

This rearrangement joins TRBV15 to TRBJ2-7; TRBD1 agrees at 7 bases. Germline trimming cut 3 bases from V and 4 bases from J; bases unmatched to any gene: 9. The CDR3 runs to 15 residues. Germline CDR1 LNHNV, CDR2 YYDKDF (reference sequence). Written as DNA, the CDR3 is TGTGCCACCAGCAGCAAAGACAGGGATCCGTACGAGCAGTACTTC. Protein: CATSSKDRDPYEQYF.

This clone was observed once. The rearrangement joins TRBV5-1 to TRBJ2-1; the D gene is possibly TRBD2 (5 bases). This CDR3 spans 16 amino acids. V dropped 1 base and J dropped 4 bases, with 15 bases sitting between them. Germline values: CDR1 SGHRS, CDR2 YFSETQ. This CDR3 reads CASSLLEGIGYNEQFF. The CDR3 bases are TGCGCCAGCAGCTTGTTAGAGGGAATTGGGTACAATGAGCAGTTCTTC.

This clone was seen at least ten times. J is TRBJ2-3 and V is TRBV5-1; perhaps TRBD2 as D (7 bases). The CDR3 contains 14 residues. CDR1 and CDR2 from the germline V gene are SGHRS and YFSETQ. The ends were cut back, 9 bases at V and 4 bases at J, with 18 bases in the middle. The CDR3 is CATSLGGGADTQYF. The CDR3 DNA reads TGCGCCACCTCCCTCGGAGGGGGGGCAGATACGCAGTATTTT.

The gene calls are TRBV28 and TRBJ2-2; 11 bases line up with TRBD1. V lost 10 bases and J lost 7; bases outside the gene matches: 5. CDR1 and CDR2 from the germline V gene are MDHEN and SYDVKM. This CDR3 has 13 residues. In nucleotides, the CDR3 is TGTGCCACCGGGACAGGGGGGATCGGGGAGCTGTTTTTT. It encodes CATGTGGIGELFF.

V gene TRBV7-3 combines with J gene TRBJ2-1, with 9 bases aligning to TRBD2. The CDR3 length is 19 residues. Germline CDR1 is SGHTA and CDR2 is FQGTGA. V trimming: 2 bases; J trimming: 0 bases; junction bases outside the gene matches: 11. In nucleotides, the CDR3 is TGTGCCAGCAGCTTACCCGCTAGCGGGGTGGGGGGCTCCTACAATGAGCAGTTCTTC. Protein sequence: CASSLPASGVGGSYNEQFF.

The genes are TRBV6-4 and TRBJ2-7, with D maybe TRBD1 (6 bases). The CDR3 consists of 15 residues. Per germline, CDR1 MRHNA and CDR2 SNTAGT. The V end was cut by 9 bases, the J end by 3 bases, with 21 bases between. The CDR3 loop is CARKVRGTPHYEQYF. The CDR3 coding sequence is TGTGCCAGGAAAGTAAGGGGGACACCCCACTACGAGCAGTACTTC.